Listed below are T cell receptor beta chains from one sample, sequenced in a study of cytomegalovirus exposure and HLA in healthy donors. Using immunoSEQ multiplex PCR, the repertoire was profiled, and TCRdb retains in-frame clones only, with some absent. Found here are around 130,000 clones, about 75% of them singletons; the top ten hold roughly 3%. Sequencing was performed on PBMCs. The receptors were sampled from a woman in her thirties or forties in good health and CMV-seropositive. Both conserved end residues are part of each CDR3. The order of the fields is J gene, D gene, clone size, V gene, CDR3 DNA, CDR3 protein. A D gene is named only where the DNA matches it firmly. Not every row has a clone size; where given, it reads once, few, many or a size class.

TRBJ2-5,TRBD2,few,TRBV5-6,TGTGCCAGCAGCCCCAGGTGGACTAGCCTCCAAGAGACCCAGTACTTC,CASSPRWTSLQETQYF
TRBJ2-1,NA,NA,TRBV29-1,TGCAGCGTGGGAGGGGGGGCGGGTGAGCAGTTCTTC,CSVGGGAGEQFF
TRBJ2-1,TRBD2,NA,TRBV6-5,TGTGCCAGCAGATCTGGTAGCGGGGGGGCGGCTGAGCAGTTCTTC,CASRSGSGGAAEQFF
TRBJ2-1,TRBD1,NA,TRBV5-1,TGCGCCAGCAGCGGGCAGGGGGCCTACAATGAGCAGTTCTTC,CASSGQGAYNEQFF
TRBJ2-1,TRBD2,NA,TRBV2,TGTGCCAGCAGAGAACCTAGTAGCGGGGGGACCAATGAGCAGTTCTTC,CASREPSSGGTNEQFF
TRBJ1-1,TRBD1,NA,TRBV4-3,TGCGCCAGCAGCCCACAGGGGGCGCTCACTGAAGCTTTCTTT,CASSPQGALTEAFF
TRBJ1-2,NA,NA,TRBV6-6,TGTGCCAGCAGTTACTCAAGACAGCCGGAGGGCTACACCTTC,CASSYSRQPEGYTF
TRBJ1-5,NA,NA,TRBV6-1,TGTGCCAGCAGTGAAGCGTCCTTTCAGCCCCAGCATTTT,CASSEASFQPQHF
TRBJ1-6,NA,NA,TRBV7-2,TGTGCCAGCAGCTTAGAACAAGGGGGTAATTCACCCCTCCACTTT,CASSLEQGGNSPLHF
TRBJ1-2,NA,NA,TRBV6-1,TGTGCCAGCAGTGTATCGTCAGGCTATGGCTACACCTTC,CASSVSSGYGYTF
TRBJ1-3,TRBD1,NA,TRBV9,TGTGCCAGCAGCGATGACAGGGTGCTGGTGGACACCATATATTTT,CASSDDRVLVDTIYF
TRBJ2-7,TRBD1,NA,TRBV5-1,TGCGCCAGCAGCTTCTACAGGGGGCAGTACGAGCAGTACTTC,CASSFYRGQYEQYF
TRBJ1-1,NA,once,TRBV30,TGTGCCTGGAGTGAAGACCTTGGACTTAGTGAAGCTTTCTTT,CAWSEDLGLSEAFF
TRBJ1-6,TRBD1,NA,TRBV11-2,TGTGCCAGCAGCTATAACCCGACAGGGGGTGACAGTTCACCCCTCCACTTT,CASSYNPTGGDSSPLHF
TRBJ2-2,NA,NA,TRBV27,TGTGCCAGCAGTTTATTGTTGGGCACCGGGGAGCTGTTTTTC,CASSLLLGTGELFF
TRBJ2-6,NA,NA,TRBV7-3,TGTGCCAGCAGCCGAAGAGCTGGGGCCAACGTCCTGACTTTC,CASSRRAGANVLTF
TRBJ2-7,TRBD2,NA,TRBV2,TGTGCCAGCAGTGAAGGGCTAGCGGGAGGTTCCTACGAGCAGTACTTC,CASSEGLAGGSYEQYF